This T cell receptor (beta chain) is drawn from a study of OX40 agonist ivuxolimab in advanced cancers. The data were produced by immunoSEQ multiplex PCR, yet TCRdb's version contains in-frame clones alone and is incomplete. There are about 34,000 clones in the sample; less than 85% occur only once, and 9.5% to 13% lies in the top ten. In its sample, this clone was seen a few times. The starting material was CD4+ or CD8+ T cells sorted from blood, obtained in a trial of the OX40 agonist ivuxolimab. The origin of this receptor is an adult with an advanced solid tumor such as melanoma, head and neck, liver or kidney cancer.

The DNA of the CDR3 is TGTGCCTGGAGTGTAGGGCTGTCCTACAATGAGCAGTTCTTC. This gives the protein CAWSVGLSYNEQFF. This chain links TRBV30 with TRBJ2-1; D is uncertain. The germline CDR1 and CDR2 sequences are GTSNPN and SVGIG (reference sequence). This CDR3 spans 14 amino acids. Trimming pared 0 bases from V and 1 base from J, leaving 7 bases between.